These T cell receptor beta chains were read from a single sample in a study of blood T cells in healthy people across ages. TCRdb itself ran the 5' RACE reads through MiXCR, one entry per CDR3 protein. The table lists some 710,000 distinct CDR3 sequences, 46% of them singletons. The material sequenced was blood. All receptors come from an older man in good health. The CDR3 runs from the conserved cysteine through the conserved F or W. D genes are given only for firm matches. Some rows mark clone size as missing; the rest say once, few, many or name a class of expanded clone.

J gene | CDR3 length | V gene | D gene | clone size | CDR3 protein | CDR3 DNA
TRBJ2-4 | 13 | TRBV7-2 | - | large | CASSLALQGAQYF | TGTGCCAGCAGCTTAGCGCTACAGGGCGCTCAGTACTTC
TRBJ2-5 | 12 | TRBV9 | - | - | CASSVDGWTQYF | TGTGCCAGCAGCGTAGACGGGTGGACCCAGTACTTC
TRBJ1-5 | 14 | TRBV6-2/TRBV6-3 | - | few | CASSYSSNNQPQHF | TGTGCCAGCAGTTACTCTTCTAACAATCAGCCCCAGCATTTT
TRBJ2-5 | 14 | TRBV5-1 | - | - | CASSLAGEEETQYF | TGCGCCAGCAGCTTGGCGGGGGAGGAGGAGACCCAGTACTTC
TRBJ2-2 | 13 | TRBV5-4 | - | - | CASSSLGGGELFF | TGTGCCAGCAGCTCACTAGGTGGCGGGGAGCTGTTTTTT
TRBJ2-2 | 15 | TRBV5-1 | TRBD1 | - | CASRAGGANTGELFF | TGCGCCAGCCGAGCAGGGGGCGCGAACACCGGGGAGCTGTTTTTT
TRBJ2-7 | 15 | TRBV5-1 | TRBD1 | - | CASSLEGRGFYEQYF | TGCGCCAGCAGCTTGGAGGGCAGGGGGTTCTACGAGCAGTACTTC
TRBJ2-5 | 14 | TRBV12-3/TRBV12-4 | - | - | CASSFLGTGETQYF | TGTGCCAGCAGTTTTCTCGGGACCGGGGAGACCCAGTACTTC
TRBJ2-7 | 16 | TRBV29-1 | - | - | CSVEDLRVGRDYERYF | TGCAGCGTTGAAGATCTTAGAGTAGGGAGAGACTACGAGCGGTACTTC
TRBJ2-1 | 15 | TRBV5-1 | TRBD2 | - | CASAPGTSGYNEQFF | TGCGCCAGCGCCCCCGGGACTAGCGGGTACAATGAGCAGTTCTTC
TRBJ1-1 | 16 | TRBV7-9 | - | - | CASSSLGDIMNTEAFF | TGTGCCAGCAGTTCTCTGGGGGATATAATGAACACTGAAGCTTTCTTT
TRBJ2-7 | 12 | TRBV20-1 | TRBD1 | - | CSAETGEYEQYF | TGCAGTGCTGAGACAGGGGAGTACGAGCAGTACTTC
TRBJ2-4 | 13 | TRBV20-1 | - | few | CSAREDTKNIQYF | TGCAGTGCTAGAGAGGATACCAAAAACATTCAGTACTTC
TRBJ2-7 | 15 | TRBV7-8 | TRBD2 | many | CASSLASGPTYEQYF | TGTGCCAGCAGCTTAGCTAGCGGGCCTACCTACGAGCAGTACTTC
TRBJ2-7 | 13 | TRBV29-1 | - | - | CSVEDGSSYEQYF | TGCAGCGTTGAAGACGGGTCCTCCTACGAGCAGTACTTC
TRBJ2-3 | 13 | TRBV11-2 | - | - | CASSPGLTDTQYF | TGTGCCAGCAGCCCCGGCCTCACAGATACGCAGTATTTT
TRBJ2-6 | 16 | TRBV5-1 | - | - | CASSANRASGANVLTF | TGCGCCAGCAGCGCTAACAGGGCCTCTGGGGCCAACGTCCTGACTTTC
TRBJ1-1 | 12 | TRBV29-1 | - | - | CSVADLRTEAFF | TGCAGCGTCGCGGACCTTCGAACTGAAGCTTTCTTT
TRBJ2-1 | 15 | TRBV20-1 | - | - | CSARKWGQGNNEQFF | TGCAGTGCTAGAAAGTGGGGCCAGGGGAACAATGAGCAGTTCTTC
TRBJ2-5 | 14 | TRBV12-3/TRBV12-4 | - | many | CASSFGQAGETQYF | TGTGCCAGCAGTTTTGGTCAGGCAGGAGAGACCCAGTACTTC
TRBJ2-5 | 15 | TRBV20-1 | TRBD2 | - | CSARSGLAGEETQYF | TGCAGTGCTAGATCCGGACTAGCGGGAGAGGAGACCCAGTACTTC
TRBJ2-5 | 16 | TRBV20-1 | TRBD2 | - | CGASISGLALQETQYF | TGCGGTGCTAGCATTAGCGGACTAGCGTTACAAGAGACCCAGTACTTC
TRBJ2-2 | 16 | TRBV5-6 | TRBD2 | - | CASSFLAGGDTGELFF | TGTGCCAGCAGCTTTCTAGCGGGAGGGGATACCGGGGAGCTGTTTTTT
TRBJ2-1 | 15 | TRBV5-6 | TRBD1 | - | CASGPTGVRSNEQFF | TGTGCCAGCGGACCCACAGGGGTTCGGAGTAATGAGCAGTTCTTC
TRBJ1-2 | 15 | TRBV28 | - | few | CASRGEGSENYGYTF | TGTGCCAGCAGGGGGGAGGGATCGGAAAACTATGGCTACACCTTC
TRBJ2-7 | 15 | TRBV7-2 | - | - | CASGNRGGQDNEQYF | TGTGCCAGCGGGAACAGGGGGGGCCAGGACAATGAGCAGTACTTC
TRBJ2-5 | 15 | TRBV11-2 | - | - | CASSLRGRVIETQYF | TGTGCCAGCAGCTTAAGGGGCCGAGTAATAGAGACCCAGTACTTC
TRBJ2-7 | 14 | TRBV7-8 | - | few | CASSLEVPTYEQYF | TGTGCCAGCAGCTTAGAGGTGCCTACCTACGAGCAGTACTTC
TRBJ2-1 | 16 | TRBV7-6 | - | - | CASRGNRVAWDNEQFF | TGTGCCAGCAGGGGGAATAGAGTAGCGTGGGACAATGAGCAGTTCTTC
TRBJ1-5 | 15 | TRBV7-2 | - | few | CASSPGRNSNQPQHF | TGTGCCAGCAGCCCAGGACGGAATAGCAATCAGCCCCAGCATTTT
TRBJ2-5 | 14 | TRBV2 | TRBD2 | - | CASRTSRMGETQYF | TGTGCCAGCCGGACTAGCAGGATGGGAGAGACCCAGTACTTC
TRBJ2-3 | 14 | TRBV9 | - | - | CASNWGSSTDAQYF | TGTGCCAGCAACTGGGGCTCTAGCACAGATGCGCAGTATTTT
TRBJ2-3 | 15 | TRBV5-4 | TRBD1 | - | CASSLRTGRADTQYF | TGTGCCAGCAGCTTGCGGACAGGGCGGGCAGATACGCAGTATTTT
TRBJ2-7 | 17 | TRBV7-8 | TRBD2 | - | CASSLVLASGKSYEQYF | TGTGCCAGCAGCTTAGTCCTGGCTAGCGGGAAATCCTACGAGCAGTACTTC
TRBJ2-7 | 17 | TRBV4-1 | - | - | CASSQDVAGPKGYEQYF | TGCGCCAGCAGCCAAGACGTAGCTGGACCTAAAGGATACGAGCAGTACTTC
TRBJ2-3 | 14 | TRBV5-1 | - | once | CASSFLGHTDTQYF | TGCGCCAGCAGTTTTTTGGGACATACAGATACGCAGTATTTT
TRBJ2-5 | 14 | TRBV7-8 | - | few | CASRLMVAGETQYF | TGTGCCAGCAGATTAATGGTGGCAGGGGAGACCCAGTACTTC
TRBJ2-4 | 16 | TRBV7-2 | - | - | CASSLAGRTAKNIQYF | TGTGCCAGCAGCTTAGCGGGACGGACGGCCAAAAACATTCAGTACTTC
TRBJ2-7 | 12 | TRBV28 | TRBD1 | few | CASTDRVNEQYF | TGTGCCAGCACCGACAGGGTCAACGAGCAGTACTTC
TRBJ2-7 | 15 | TRBV25-1 | - | - | CASSLLRESYNEQYF | TGTGCCAGCAGCCTTTTGAGGGAGTCCTACAATGAGCAGTACTTC
TRBJ2-1 | 16 | TRBV7-3 | - | - | CASSLLPGVGYNEQFF | TGTGCCAGCAGCTTACTCCCAGGGGTTGGTTACAATGAGCAGTTCTTC
TRBJ2-5 | 14 | TRBV5-6 | - | once | CASSFGYSQETQYF | TGTGCCAGCAGCTTTGGGTACAGCCAAGAGACCCAGTACTTC
TRBJ1-1 | 13 | TRBV3-1 | - | - | CASSRGGPLEAFF | TGTGCCAGCAGCCGAGGGGGGCCCCTTGAAGCTTTCTTT
TRBJ2-1 | 15 | TRBV7-2 | - | - | CASSLAGNVYNEQFF | TGTGCCAGCAGCTTAGCCGGGAATGTCTACAATGAGCAGTTCTTC
TRBJ2-7 | 15 | TRBV12-3/TRBV12-4 | TRBD2 | few | CASTILVGGRYEQYF | TGTGCCAGCACCATTCTTGTGGGAGGGCGCTACGAGCAGTACTTC
TRBJ2-3 | 19 | TRBV2 | TRBD2 | many | CASSFLAGGPLRDTDTQYF | TGTGCCAGCAGCTTTCTAGCGGGAGGGCCGTTGCGCGACACAGATACGCAGTATTTT
TRBJ2-1 | 13 | TRBV4-3 | TRBD1 | - | CASSYAGGNEQFF | TGCGCCAGCAGCTACGCAGGGGGCAATGAGCAGTTCTTC
TRBJ2-1 | 17 | TRBV7-2 | TRBD2 | - | CASSGVRASGRSNKQFF | TGTGCCAGCAGCGGGGTTCGAGCTAGCGGACGATCCAATAAGCAGTTCTTC